The 30 T cell receptor beta chains in this list originate from one sample, sequenced in a study of cytomegalovirus exposure and HLA in healthy donors. A multiplex PCR was run with 60 Vbeta primers and 13 Jbeta primers. Method: immunoSEQ multiplex PCR; TCRdb's copy keeps in-frame clones and lacks some. This repertoire shows around 90,000 clones, about 89% found once; its top ten account for approximately 9.2%. The sample taken for sequencing was PBMCs. These receptors originate from a man aged 25 to 45 in good health and CMV-seropositive.

The rearrangement uses TRBV13 and TRBJ2-7, with 11 bases lining up with TRBD2. J was trimmed by 2 bases and V by 5 bases; bases with no gene match: 8. The CDR3 is made up of 16 amino acids. Germline V gene lookup returns CDR1 PRHDT and CDR2 FYEKMQ (reference sequence). The CDR3 DNA sequence: TGTGCCAGCAGCCGTACCGGGACTAGCGGTACCTACGAGCAGTACTTC. This translates into CASSRTGTSGTYEQYF.

The chain recombines TRBV2 with TRBJ2-3, with TRBD1 identical over 9 bases. The CDR3 sequence is 16 residues long. Germline loops: CDR1 SNHLY, CDR2 FYNNEI. V was clipped by 6 bases and J by 2 bases; unmatched bases: 9. CDR3 DNA: TGTGCCAGCAGCCCGAAGAGGACAGGGGCCACAGATACGCAGTATTTT. Translated: CASSPKRTGATDTQYF.

The chain has TRBV19 and TRBJ1-5; D unclear. CDR3 length: 13 amino acids. The germline V gene has CDR1 LNHDA and CDR2 SQIVND (reference sequence). Trimming cost V 5 bases and J 6 bases, with 11 bases left between them. CDR3 in amino acids: CASSDYRGQPQHF. CDR3 coding DNA: TGTGCCAGTAGTGACTACCGGGGTCAGCCCCAGCATTTT.

This clone was detected only once. This chain uses TRBV2 with TRBJ1-3, with D maybe TRBD1 (5 bases). This CDR3 is 11 amino acids long. Trimming cost V 7 bases and J 8 bases, with 9 bases left between them. The germline V gene encodes CDR1 SNHLY and CDR2 FYNNEI. In DNA, the CDR3 is TGTGCCAGCACCAGGGCGGACACCATATATTTT. It codes for CASTRADTIYF. Drawing the rest from reference TRBV2 and TRBJ1-3, the complete variable domain is EPEVTQTPSHQVTQMGQEVILRCVPISNHLYFYWYRQILGQKVEFLVSFYNNEISEKSEIFDDQFSVERPDGSNFTLKIRSTKLEDSAMYFCASTRADTIYFGEGSWLTVV.

With respect to this clone: Other DNA variants within this sample encode the same CDR3. The gene calls are TRBV6-1 and TRBJ2-5; the match to TRBD2 covers 8 bases. The CDR3 length is 15 residues. Germline trimming cut 1 base from V and 1 base from J; bases unmatched to any gene: 2. CDR1 MNHNS and CDR2 SASEGT come from the germline V gene. CDR3 DNA: TGTGCCAGCAGTGAAGGGGCGGGAGGCCAAGAGACCCAGTACTTC. Translation gives CASSEGAGGQETQYF.

The V gene is TRBV4-2, the J gene TRBJ1-5; 10 bases agree with TRBD1. After removal of 2 bases from V and 0 bases from J, the junction contained 4 bases not matched to a gene. The CDR3 is made up of 17 amino acids. Germline CDR1 and CDR2: LGHNA and YNFKEQ. CDR3 loop: CASSQRGQGNSNQPQHF. DNA of the CDR3: TGTGCCAGCAGCCAAAGGGGACAGGGGAATAGCAATCAGCCCCAGCATTTT.

This clone was found once. The chain recombines TRBV28 with TRBJ2-5; 7 bases match TRBD1. This CDR3 is 21 amino acids long. CDR1 is MDHEN, CDR2 SYDVKM, per germline. V lost 2 bases, J lost 5 bases, and 26 bases stayed unmatched. This CDR3 is CASSLGRGTVFPINSLETQYF. The CDR3 nucleotides read TGTGCCAGCAGTTTAGGGAGAGGGACAGTATTCCCAATTAATTCTTTGGAGACCCAGTACTTC. Looking up the rest from reference TRBV28 and TRBJ2-5 gives the full variable domain: DVKVTQSSRYLVKRTGEKVFLECVQDMDHENMFWYRQDPGLGLRLIYFSYDVKMKEKGDIPEGYSVSREKKERFSLILESASTNQTSMYLCASSLGRGTVFPINSLETQYFGPGTRLLVL.

The chain joins TRBV27 to TRBJ1-1; possible D gene TRBD1, 6 bases. Trimming removed 6 bases at V and 3 bases at J, with 14 bases between. In germline, CDR1 is MNHEY, CDR2 SMNVEV (reference sequence). This CDR3 is built from 14 residues. The CDR3 spells CASRPQGLDTEAFF. The CDR3 bases are TGTGCCAGCAGGCCACAGGGATTGGACACTGAAGCTTTCTTT.

The chain is built from TRBV6-5 and TRBJ2-5; TRBD2 is a possible D gene (5 bases). The CDR3 covers 15 residues. Germline V gives CDR1 MNHEY, CDR2 SVGAGI. V was clipped by 2 bases and J by 4 bases, with 14 bases between them. CDR3 nucleotide sequence: TGTGCCAGCAGTTACCTCTCGGGGAAGGCAGAGACCCAGTACTTC. It is translated as CASSYLSGKAETQYF.

This chain connects TRBV5-5 to TRBJ2-7; TRBD1 is a possible D gene (5 bases). The CDR3 runs to 13 residues. Germline V lookup: CDR1 SGHKS, CDR2 YYEKEE (reference sequence). The V end was cut by 3 bases, the J end by 1 base, with 8 bases between. The CDR3 region is CASSSDRSYEQYF. CDR3 nucleotide sequence: TGTGCCAGCAGCTCCGACAGATCCTACGAGCAGTACTTC.

The chain recombines TRBV7-9 with TRBJ1-2; D gene uncertain. The CDR3 extends over 13 amino acids. Germline V gene data show CDR1 as SEHNR and CDR2 as FQNEAQ (reference sequence). The V end lost 0 bases, the J end lost 3 bases, and 5 bases lay between the germline ends. The CDR3 region has the DNA TGTGCCAGCAGCTTAGCGCGGCACTATGGCTACACCTTC. The encoded protein is CASSLARHYGYTF.

This rearrangement joins TRBV6-1 to TRBJ2-7; a possible D gene is TRBD2 (5 bases). The germline V gene has CDR1 MNHNS and CDR2 SASEGT. Trimming stripped 5 bases from V and 6 bases from J, with 11 bases between. The CDR3 has 12 amino acids. Here the CDR3 DNA reads TGTGCCAGCAGTCCGGGGTTTATCGAGCAGTACTTC. Translation gives CASSPGFIEQYF.

The CDR3 DNA follows: TGCGCCAGCAGGCACCTAGCGGGAGGAGGGGAGCAGTTCTTC. It codes for CASRHLAGGGEQFF. The chain recombines TRBV5-1 with TRBJ2-1, with 11 bases matching TRBD2. Germline V CDR1 and CDR2: SGHRS, YFSETQ. The trim removed 5 bases at V and 10 bases at J, leaving 8 bases unmatched. The CDR3 totals 14 residues.

V and J are TRBV2 and TRBJ2-7, with TRBD2 matching over 7 bases. CDR3 length equals 14 residues. Per the germline V gene, CDR1 is SNHLY and CDR2 is FYNNEI. With V trimmed by 6 bases and J by 6 bases, 11 bases remained unmatched. This CDR3 is CASRGLKGVGEQYF. Written as DNA, the CDR3 is TGTGCCAGCAGGGGACTAAAGGGCGTCGGCGAGCAGTACTTC.

This clone appeared a single time. This chain's CDR3 is CASSLGQGIAGELFF. The CDR3 region has the DNA TGTGCCAGCAGCTTGGGTCAGGGTATTGCCGGGGAGCTGTTTTTT. This chain joins TRBV5-4 and TRBJ2-2; D is possibly TRBD1 (5 bases). Per germline, CDR1 SGHNT and CDR2 YYREEE (reference sequence). This CDR3 comprises 15 residues. V lost 0 bases, J lost 6 bases, and 12 bases lay in between.

The genes are TRBV7-2 and TRBJ2-5, with 8 bases fitting TRBD2. With 3 bases clipped from V and 1 base from J, the junction kept 7 bases outside the gene matches. This CDR3 has 16 amino acids. Germline V gene sequence: CDR1 SGHTA, CDR2 FQGNSA. CDR3: CASSFVLAGSQETQYF. For the CDR3, the DNA is TGTGCCAGCAGCTTCGTGCTAGCGGGCTCCCAAGAGACCCAGTACTTC.

This rearrangement joins TRBV5-4 to TRBJ2-1, with 8 bases that match TRBD2. CDR1 and CDR2 (germline): SGHNT, YYREEE (reference sequence). V shed 0 bases, J shed 6 bases, and the junction held 5 bases outside the gene matches. The CDR3 consists of 15 residues. The CDR3 protein is CASSLAAGAGNEQFF. Here the CDR3 DNA reads TGTGCCAGCAGCTTGGCAGCGGGAGCGGGCAATGAGCAGTTCTTC.

V usage is TRBV5-1 and J usage is TRBJ1-2; 7 bases are shared with TRBD1. Germline V lookup: CDR1 SGHRS, CDR2 YFSETQ. Trimming cost V 4 bases and J 0 bases; bases outside gene matches: 9. CDR3 size: 16 residues. CDR3 in amino acids: CASSLARDSSNYGYTF. The CDR3 DNA reads TGCGCCAGCAGCCTGGCCAGGGACAGCTCTAACTATGGCTACACCTTC.

The chain is built from TRBV7-9 and TRBJ2-1, with 9 bases identical to TRBD2. CDR3 length equals 15 residues. Germline V gene data show CDR1 as SEHNR and CDR2 as FQNEAQ (reference sequence). The J segment lost 15 bases and the V segment lost 1 base, leaving 13 bases of the junction unmatched. The CDR3: CASSLEGEYVAGVFF. The CDR3, as DNA: TGTGCCAGCAGCTTAGAGGGCGAATACGTAGCGGGAGTGTTCTTC. Complete variable domain (other parts from reference TRBV7-9 and TRBJ2-1): DTGVSQNPRHKITKRGQNVTFRCDPISEHNRLYWYRQTLGQGPEFLTYFQNEAQLEKSRLLSDRFSAERPKGSFSTLEIQRTEQGDSAMYLCASSLEGEYVAGVFFGPGTRLTVL.

This chain uses TRBV28 with TRBJ2-3; D gene uncertain. Germline V gene data show CDR1 as MDHEN and CDR2 as SYDVKM. The CDR3 loop spans 14 amino acids. The ends were cut back, 3 bases at V and 3 bases at J, with 10 bases in the middle. The CDR3 DNA follows: TGTGCCAGCAGTTTTGGGCAAGGAACAGATACGCAGTATTTT. Encoded protein: CASSFGQGTDTQYF.

The chain joins TRBV4-1 to TRBJ1-5; TRBD1 matches 12 bases. CDR1 and CDR2 from the germline V gene are MGHRA and YSYEKL. The J segment lost 6 bases and the V segment lost 0 bases, leaving 15 bases of the junction unmatched. This CDR3 region has 20 residues. CDR3 coding DNA: TGCGCCAGCAGCCAAGACCATGCCGGGACAGGGGGCGTATGGGCTCAGCCCCAGCATTTT. As protein: CASSQDHAGTGGVWAQPQHF.

In this sample, this clone turned up once. This CDR3 reads CASGLDQLSGNTIYF. In nucleotides, the CDR3 is TGTGCCAGCGGACTTGATCAGCTTTCTGGAAACACCATATATTTT. The gene calls are TRBV2 and TRBJ1-3; D gene unclear. Germline V gene sequence: CDR1 SNHLY, CDR2 FYNNEI. The CDR3 has 15 residues. V lost 8 bases to trimming and J lost 1 base, with 15 bases between them.

J is TRBJ1-1 and V is TRBV2; the D is unclear. The V gene's germline CDR1 is SNHLY and CDR2 FYNNEI. The ends were cut back, 5 bases at V and 8 bases at J, with 12 bases in the middle. CDR3 length equals 12 residues. The DNA for the CDR3 is TGTGCCAGCAGTCTCGACTTTTTCGAAGCTTTCTTT. This gives the protein CASSLDFFEAFF.

The genes are TRBV11-2 and TRBJ2-1; 7 nucleotides line up with TRBD2. This CDR3 region has 16 residues. V dropped 6 bases and J dropped 8; count of bases not matched to a gene: 16. Germline lookup yields CDR1 SGHAT and CDR2 FQNNGV. The CDR3: CASSHLRRGRNHEQFF. CDR3 DNA sequence: TGTGCCAGCAGTCACCTAAGGCGGGGGAGGAACCATGAGCAGTTCTTC.

V usage is TRBV27 and J usage is TRBJ1-3; D gene uncertain. This CDR3 region has 14 residues. Germline CDR1 is MNHEY and CDR2 is SMNVEV (reference sequence). Trimming pared 6 bases from V and 4 bases from J, leaving 13 bases between. CDR3 loop: CASSVTRAGNTIYF. The DNA for the CDR3 is TGTGCCAGCAGCGTAACCCGAGCAGGAAACACCATATATTTT.

This chain joins TRBV7-9 and TRBJ1-2, with 7 bases matching TRBD1. The CDR3 length is 15 residues. CDR1 SEHNR and CDR2 FQNEAQ come from the germline V gene (reference sequence). Trimming removed 0 bases from V and 7 bases from J; junction bases left unmatched: 8. CDR3 residues: CASSLADPRQGGYTF. The DNA of the CDR3 is TGTGCCAGCAGCTTAGCGGACCCTAGACAGGGTGGCTACACCTTC. Full variable domain (remainder filled in from reference TRBV7-9 and TRBJ1-2): DTGVSQNPRHKITKRGQNVTFRCDPISEHNRLYWYRQTLGQGPEFLTYFQNEAQLEKSRLLSDRFSAERPKGSFSTLEIQRTEQGDSAMYLCASSLADPRQGGYTFGSGTRLTVV.

V gene TRBV5-1 combines with J gene TRBJ1-1, with a possible D match to TRBD1 (5 bases). In germline, CDR1 is SGHRS, CDR2 YFSETQ. With 7 bases removed from V and 3 bases from J, the gap between germline ends came to 16 bases. This CDR3 region has 14 residues. Here the CDR3 reads CASSLTGEDTEAFF. For the CDR3, the DNA is TGCGCCAGCTCATTAACAGGTGAGGACACTGAAGCTTTCTTT.

This chain connects TRBV5-4 to TRBJ2-3, with TRBD1 as a possible D gene (5 bases). The germline V gene has CDR1 SGHNT and CDR2 YYREEE (reference sequence). V was pared by 4 bases and J by 1 base, with 10 bases between. This CDR3 has 14 residues. The CDR3 sequence is CASSLDSRTDTQYF. The CDR3 bases are TGTGCCAGCAGCCTCGACAGCCGCACAGATACGCAGTATTTT.

This chain links TRBV27 with TRBJ2-1, with TRBD2 matching over 9 bases. The CDR3 contains 15 residues. With V trimmed by 7 bases and J by 8 bases, 12 bases remained unmatched. Germline V gives CDR1 MNHEY, CDR2 SMNVEV (reference sequence). DNA for the CDR3: TGTGCCAGCACCTGGGGTAGCGGGAGTTGGGATGAGCAGTTCTTC. The encoded protein is CASTWGSGSWDEQFF.

The chain uses TRBV5-1 and TRBJ1-1, with 7 bases identical to TRBD1. Germline lookup yields CDR1 SGHRS and CDR2 YFSETQ. The trim removed 4 bases at V and 5 bases at J, leaving 11 bases unmatched. The CDR3 is 15 residues long. CDR3 in amino acids: CASSSLQGMGTEAFF. CDR3 nucleotide sequence: TGCGCCAGCAGCAGCTTACAGGGGATGGGGACTGAAGCTTTCTTT. The full variable domain, with the rest looked up from reference TRBV5-1 and TRBJ1-1, is KAGVTQTPRYLIKTRGQQVTLSCSPISGHRSVSWYQQTPGQGLQFLFEYFSETQRNKGNFPGRFSGRQFSNSRSEMNVSTLELGDSALYLCASSSLQGMGTEAFFGQGTRLTVV.